What follows describes a single T cell receptor beta chain. The junction shows a germline mismatch at one end, possibly a read error. These data come from a study of molecular identifiers for immune sequencing clone quantification. From germline, CDR1 is SEHNR and CDR2 FQNEAQ (reference sequence). This CDR3 region has 15 residues. TCRdb re-derived calls from the PCR reads in MiXCR, one entry per CDR3 protein. The sample has under 800,000 distinct CDR3 sequences; 25% are singletons. The sample taken for sequencing was naive CD8+ T cells from blood, with Jurkat cell RNA spiked in. Subset: FACS-sorted CD8+CD4-CCR7+CD45RA+ naive T cells. This clonotype originated in a human donor in good health. Some libraries in this study had Jurkat cell RNA spiked in. J is TRBJ2-2 and V is TRBV7-9; D assignment may be TRBD1 or TRBD2 (5 bases each). The CDR3 here is CASSPLIGGTGELFF. CDR3 sequence (DNA): TGCGCCAGCAGCCCGCTTATTGGGGGCACCGGGGAGCTGTTTTTT.